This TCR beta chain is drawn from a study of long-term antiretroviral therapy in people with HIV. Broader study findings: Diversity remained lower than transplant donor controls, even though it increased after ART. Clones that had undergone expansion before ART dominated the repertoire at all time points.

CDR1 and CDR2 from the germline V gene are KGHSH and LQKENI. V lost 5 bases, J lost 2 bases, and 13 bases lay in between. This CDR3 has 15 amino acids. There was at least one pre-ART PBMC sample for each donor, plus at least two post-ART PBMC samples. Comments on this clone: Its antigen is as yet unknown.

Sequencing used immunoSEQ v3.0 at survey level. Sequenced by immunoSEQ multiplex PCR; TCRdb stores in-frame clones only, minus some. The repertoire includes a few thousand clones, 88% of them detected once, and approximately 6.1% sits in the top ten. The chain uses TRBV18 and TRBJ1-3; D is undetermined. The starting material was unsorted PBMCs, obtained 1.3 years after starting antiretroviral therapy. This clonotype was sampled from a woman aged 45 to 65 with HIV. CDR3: CASSRTPQPGNTIYF. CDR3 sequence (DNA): TGTGCCAGCTCAAGAACTCCCCAGCCTGGAAACACCATATATTTT.